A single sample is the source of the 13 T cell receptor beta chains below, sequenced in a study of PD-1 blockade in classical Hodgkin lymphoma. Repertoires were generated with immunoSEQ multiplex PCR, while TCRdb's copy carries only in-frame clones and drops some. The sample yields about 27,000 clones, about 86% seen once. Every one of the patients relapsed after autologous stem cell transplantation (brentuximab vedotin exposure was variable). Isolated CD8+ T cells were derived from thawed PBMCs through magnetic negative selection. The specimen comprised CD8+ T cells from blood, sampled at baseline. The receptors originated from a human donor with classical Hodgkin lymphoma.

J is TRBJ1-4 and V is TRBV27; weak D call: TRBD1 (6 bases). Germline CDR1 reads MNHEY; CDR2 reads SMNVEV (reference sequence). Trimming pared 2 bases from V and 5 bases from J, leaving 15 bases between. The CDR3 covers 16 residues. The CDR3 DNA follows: TGTGCCAGCAGTTTACGGGTGGGGGCGCGAAATGAAAAACTGTTTTTT. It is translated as CASSLRVGARNEKLFF.

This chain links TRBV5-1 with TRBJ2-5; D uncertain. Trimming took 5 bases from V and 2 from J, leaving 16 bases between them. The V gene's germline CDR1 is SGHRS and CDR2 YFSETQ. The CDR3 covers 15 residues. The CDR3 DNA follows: TGCGCCAGCAGTCTCGCGATCGATGCACAAGAGACCCAGTACTTC. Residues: CASSLAIDAQETQYF. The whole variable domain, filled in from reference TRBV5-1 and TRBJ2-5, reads KAGVTQTPRYLIKTRGQQVTLSCSPISGHRSVSWYQQTPGQGLQFLFEYFSETQRNKGNFPGRFSGRQFSNSRSEMNVSTLELGDSALYLCASSLAIDAQETQYFGPGTRLLVL.

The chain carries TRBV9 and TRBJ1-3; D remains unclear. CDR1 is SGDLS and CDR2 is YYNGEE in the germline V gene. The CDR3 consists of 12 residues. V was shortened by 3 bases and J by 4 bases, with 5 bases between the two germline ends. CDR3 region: CASSDGGNTIYF. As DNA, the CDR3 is TGTGCCAGCAGCGACGGGGGAAACACCATATATTTT.

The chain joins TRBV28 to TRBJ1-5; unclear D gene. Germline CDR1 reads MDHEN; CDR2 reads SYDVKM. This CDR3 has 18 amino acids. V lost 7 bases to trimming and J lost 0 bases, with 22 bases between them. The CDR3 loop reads CASTPFPRVAYSNQPQHF. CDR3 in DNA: TGTGCCAGCACCCCTTTCCCGAGGGTGGCATATAGCAATCAGCCCCAGCATTTT.

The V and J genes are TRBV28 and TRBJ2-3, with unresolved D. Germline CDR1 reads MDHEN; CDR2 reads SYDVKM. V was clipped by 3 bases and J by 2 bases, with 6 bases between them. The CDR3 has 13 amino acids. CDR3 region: CASSLTNTDTQYF. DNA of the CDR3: TGTGCCAGCAGTTTGACCAACACAGATACGCAGTATTTT.

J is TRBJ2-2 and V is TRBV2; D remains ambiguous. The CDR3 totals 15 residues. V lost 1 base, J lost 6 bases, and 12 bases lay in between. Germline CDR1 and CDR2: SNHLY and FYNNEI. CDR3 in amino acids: CASSEGVPWAGELFF. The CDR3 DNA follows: TGTGCCAGCAGTGAAGGGGTCCCATGGGCCGGGGAGCTGTTTTTT.

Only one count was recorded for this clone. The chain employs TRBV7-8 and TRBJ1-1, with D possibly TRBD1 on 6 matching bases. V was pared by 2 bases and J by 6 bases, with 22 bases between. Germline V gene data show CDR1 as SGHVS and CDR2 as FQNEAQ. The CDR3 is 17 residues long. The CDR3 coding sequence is TGTGCCAGCAGCTTATTACGGGGGGGCAGGGCTTCGGCTGAAGCTTTCTTT. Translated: CASSLLRGGRASAEAFF.

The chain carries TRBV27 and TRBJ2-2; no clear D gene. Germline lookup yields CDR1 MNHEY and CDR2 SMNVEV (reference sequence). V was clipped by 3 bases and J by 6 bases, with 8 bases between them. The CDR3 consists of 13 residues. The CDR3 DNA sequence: TGTGCCAGCAGTTTCGTGGATCCCGGGGAGCTGTTTTTT. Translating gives CASSFVDPGELFF.

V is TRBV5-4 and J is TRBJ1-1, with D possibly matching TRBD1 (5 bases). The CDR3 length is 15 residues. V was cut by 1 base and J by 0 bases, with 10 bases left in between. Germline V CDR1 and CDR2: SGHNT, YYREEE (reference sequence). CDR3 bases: TGTGCCAGCAGCTTGTGGGCAGGGATGAACACTGAAGCTTTCTTT. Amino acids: CASSLWAGMNTEAFF.

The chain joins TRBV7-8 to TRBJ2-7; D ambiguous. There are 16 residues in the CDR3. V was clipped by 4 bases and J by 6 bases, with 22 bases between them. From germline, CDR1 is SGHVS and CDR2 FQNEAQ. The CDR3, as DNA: TGTGCCAGCAGCTCTAGGACGAATTCGGGTTTGGGCGAGCAGTACTTC. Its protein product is CASSSRTNSGLGEQYF.

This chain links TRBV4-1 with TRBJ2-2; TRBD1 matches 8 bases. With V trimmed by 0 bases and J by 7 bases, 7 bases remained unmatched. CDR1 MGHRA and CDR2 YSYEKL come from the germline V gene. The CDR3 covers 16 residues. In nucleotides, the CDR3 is TGCGCCAGCAGCCAAGATCTGGACAGGGTCAGCGGGGAGCTGTTTTTT. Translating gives CASSQDLDRVSGELFF.

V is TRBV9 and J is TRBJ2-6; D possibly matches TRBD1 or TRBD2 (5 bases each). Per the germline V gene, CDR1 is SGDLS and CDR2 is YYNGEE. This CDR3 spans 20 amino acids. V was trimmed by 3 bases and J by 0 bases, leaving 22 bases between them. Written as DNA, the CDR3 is TGTGCCAGCAGCGGAAGAACCGGGACCGCCCAACCCTCTGGGGCCAACGTCCTGACTTTC. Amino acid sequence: CASSGRTGTAQPSGANVLTF.

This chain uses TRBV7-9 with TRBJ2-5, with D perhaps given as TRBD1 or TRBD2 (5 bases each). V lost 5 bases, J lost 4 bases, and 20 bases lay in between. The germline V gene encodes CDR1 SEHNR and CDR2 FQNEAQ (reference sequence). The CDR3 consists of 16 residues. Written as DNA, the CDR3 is TGTGCCAGCAGCCCTGGGGGTTTGCCGGACGGAGAGACCCAGTACTTC. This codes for CASSPGGLPDGETQYF.